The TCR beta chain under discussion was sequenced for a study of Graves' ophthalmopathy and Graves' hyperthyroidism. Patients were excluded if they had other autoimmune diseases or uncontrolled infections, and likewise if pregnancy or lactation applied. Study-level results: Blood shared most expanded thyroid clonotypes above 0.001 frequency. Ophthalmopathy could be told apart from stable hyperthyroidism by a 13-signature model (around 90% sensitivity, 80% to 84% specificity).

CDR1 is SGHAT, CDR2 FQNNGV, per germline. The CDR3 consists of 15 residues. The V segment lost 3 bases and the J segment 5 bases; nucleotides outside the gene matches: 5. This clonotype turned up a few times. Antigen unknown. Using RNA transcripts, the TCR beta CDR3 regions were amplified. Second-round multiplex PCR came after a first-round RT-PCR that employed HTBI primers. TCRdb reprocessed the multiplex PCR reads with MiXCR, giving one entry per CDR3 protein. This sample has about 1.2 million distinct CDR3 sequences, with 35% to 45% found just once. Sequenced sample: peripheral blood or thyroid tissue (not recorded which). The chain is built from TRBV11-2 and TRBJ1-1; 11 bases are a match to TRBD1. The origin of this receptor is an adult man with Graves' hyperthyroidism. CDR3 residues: CASSFGDRGVTEAFF. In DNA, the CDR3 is TGTGCCAGCAGCTTTGGGGACAGGGGGGTAACTGAAGCTTTCTTT.